Shown below are 27 T cell receptor beta chains from a single sample sequenced in a study of cytomegalovirus exposure and HLA in healthy donors. The PCR was carried out with 60 Vbeta primers and 13 Jbeta primers. Data came from immunoSEQ multiplex PCR; TCRdb stores just in-frame clones and leaves some out. The sample holds more than 80,000 clones, under 80% seen once. Sequenced input: PBMCs. Source of these receptors: a man aged 55 to 69 in good health and CMV-seronegative.

The V call is TRBV4-1, the J call TRBJ1-2; D uncertain. The germline V and J ends were trimmed by 1 base and 3 bases, with 6 bases remaining between them. The CDR3 extends over 13 amino acids. Germline values: CDR1 MGHRA, CDR2 YSYEKL. CDR3 DNA: TGCGCCAGCAGCCAAGCCCATGACTATGGCTACACCTTC. Encoded protein: CASSQAHDYGYTF.

The genes are TRBV6-6 and TRBJ2-3; maybe TRBD2 (6 bases). V gave up 6 bases and J gave up 0 bases, with 16 bases separating them. The CDR3 extends over 16 amino acids. Germline assignment: CDR1 MNHNY and CDR2 SVGAGI (reference sequence). DNA for the CDR3: TGTGCCAGCAGCCCCTGGGGCGGGGCCAGCACAGATACGCAGTATTTT. It codes for CASSPWGGASTDTQYF.

This chain connects TRBV30 to TRBJ1-1; the match to TRBD1 covers 7 bases. Germline-derived CDR1 and CDR2 are GTSNPN and SVGIG (reference sequence). V shed 2 bases, J shed 4 bases, and the junction held 4 bases outside the gene matches. The CDR3 runs 13 residues. This CDR3 reads CAWSRQGPTEAFF. CDR3 in DNA: TGTGCCTGGAGTAGACAGGGACCCACTGAAGCTTTCTTT.

The chain carries TRBV30 and TRBJ2-3, with TRBD2 matching 8 bases. CDR1 and CDR2 (germline): GTSNPN, SVGIG (reference sequence). J was trimmed by 1 base and V by 0 bases; bases with no gene match: 3. The CDR3 covers 15 residues. CDR3 DNA: TGTGCCTGGAGTGTACCAGCGGGGGGCACAGATACGCAGTATTTT. This translates into CAWSVPAGGTDTQYF.

The chain joins TRBV6-5 to TRBJ1-3, with D possibly TRBD1 on 6 matching bases. Germline CDR1 is MNHEY and CDR2 is SVGAGI. Between the trimmed V and J ends, which lost 4 bases and 4 bases, there was a span of 8 bases. The CDR3 length is 13 residues. For the CDR3, the DNA is TGTGCCAGCAGTTTGGACAGAGGAAACACCATATATTTT. Its translation: CASSLDRGNTIYF.

This clone was counted only a few times. The chain combines TRBV5-6 with TRBJ2-7, with TRBD2 matching 8 bases. The CDR3 covers 13 residues. The V and J ends lost 7 bases and 1 base, in that order; junction bases with no gene match: 4. Germline assignment: CDR1 SGHDT and CDR2 YYEEEE. This CDR3 is CASARGGSYEQYF. The CDR3 DNA is TGTGCCAGCGCCCGGGGGGGGTCCTACGAGCAGTACTTC.

The chain combines TRBV21-1 with TRBJ1-2; no check of the table's D call, TRBD1, against the DNA was made. TRBV21-1 is assigned pseudogene status. The CDR3 sequence is 15 residues long. CDR3 nucleotides: TGTGCCAGCAGCAAAACAGCGACAGAGGCCGAGGGCTACACCTTC. This sequence encodes CASSKTATEAEGYTF.

V and J are TRBV5-6 and TRBJ2-3, with 11 bases lining up with TRBD2. This CDR3 is 16 amino acids long. CDR1 SGHDT and CDR2 YYEEEE come from the germline V gene. Trimming took 2 bases from V and 6 from J; bases not matched to a gene: 8. The CDR3 sequence is CASSFLNSGGADTQYF. DNA of the CDR3: TGTGCCAGCAGCTTCCTAAATAGCGGGGGGGCTGATACGCAGTATTTT.

The chain combines TRBV14 with TRBJ1-4, with D perhaps TRBD1 (6 bases). Germline V CDR1 and CDR2: SGHDN, FVKESK. Between the trimmed V and J ends, which lost 6 bases and 4 bases, there was a span of 12 bases. The CDR3 runs 14 residues. The CDR3 spells CASSPGHGNEKLFF. The CDR3, as DNA: TGTGCCAGCAGTCCGGGACACGGTAATGAAAAACTGTTTTTT.

This clone was seen only once. The chain carries TRBV27 and TRBJ2-1; no definite D call. The V end was cut by 6 bases, the J end by 6 bases, with 9 bases between. CDR3 size: 12 residues. Germline V gene lookup returns CDR1 MNHEY and CDR2 SMNVEV (reference sequence). The CDR3 nucleotides read TGTGCCAGCAGCCGGTCGAGCAATGAGCAGTTCTTC. Translated, it gives CASSRSSNEQFF.

This rearrangement joins TRBV5-1 to TRBJ1-3; D ambiguous. The CDR3 is made up of 17 amino acids. The V and J ends lost 0 bases and 0 bases respectively, with 13 bases between them. Germline V CDR1 and CDR2: SGHRS, YFSETQ. DNA for the CDR3: TGCGCCAGCAGCTTGGCCGGACTCCCGAGCTCTGGAAACACCATATATTTT. Protein sequence: CASSLAGLPSSGNTIYF.

This clone was seen a single time. This sequence joins TRBV6-4 and TRBJ2-2, with D possibly TRBD1 on 7 matching bases. The CDR3 has 18 amino acids. Trimming pared 2 bases from V and 5 bases from J, leaving 21 bases between. Germline V gives CDR1 MRHNA, CDR2 SNTAGT. CDR3 bases: TGTGCCAGCAGTGACCAGGGGCAGGCAGGGGGGAAAACCGGGGAGCTGTTTTTT. Protein: CASSDQGQAGGKTGELFF.

The V call is TRBV13, the J call TRBJ2-7, with 7 bases lining up with TRBD2. Germline CDR1 and CDR2: PRHDT and FYEKMQ (reference sequence). The CDR3 is 16 amino acids. The V and J ends lost 5 bases and 0 bases, in that order; junction bases with no gene match: 10. In nucleotides, the CDR3 is TGTGCCAGCAGCCCTTCGCGGGCTAGCGGCTCCTACGAGCAGTACTTC. Residues: CASSPSRASGSYEQYF.

The chain combines TRBV6-6 with TRBJ2-7; possible D gene TRBD2, 5 bases. The CDR3 is 12 amino acids. Trimming shortened V by 6 bases and J by 2 bases, and 8 bases separated the two germline ends. CDR1 is MNHNY, CDR2 SVGAGI, per germline (reference sequence). CDR3 coding DNA: TGTGCCAGCAGACGGGATCCCTACGAGCAGTACTTC. Translating it yields CASRRDPYEQYF.

The V gene is TRBV6-5, the J gene TRBJ2-3; D is possibly TRBD2 (6 bases). The CDR3 loop spans 15 amino acids. The germline CDR1 and CDR2 sequences are MNHEY and SVGAGI. V lost 2 bases and J lost 1, with 10 bases in between. The CDR3 loop is CASSYPTGGTDTQYF. The CDR3 nucleotides are TGTGCCAGCAGTTACCCCACGGGGGGCACAGATACGCAGTATTTT.

The chain is built from TRBV2 and TRBJ2-5; weak D call: TRBD2 (6 bases). V dropped 4 bases and J dropped 11 bases, with 20 bases sitting between them. The CDR3 totals 14 residues. Germline V gene lookup returns CDR1 SNHLY and CDR2 FYNNEI. Here the CDR3 reads CASSADGLNFGQYF. The CDR3 DNA reads as TGTGCCAGCAGTGCCGACGGACTAAACTTCGGGCAGTACTTC.

Comment on this clone: The same CDR3 is also encoded by other DNA sequences in this sample. The gene calls are TRBV6-5 and TRBJ2-5; 8 positions match TRBD2. Germline V gives CDR1 MNHEY, CDR2 SVGAGI. There are 14 residues in the CDR3. V dropped 7 bases and J dropped 5; count of bases not matched to a gene: 9. The CDR3 sequence: CASKRGGRVETQYF. CDR3 bases: TGTGCCAGCAAACGGGGGGGCCGTGTGGAGACCCAGTACTTC.

The rearrangement joins TRBV9 to TRBJ1-6, with D possibly matching TRBD1 (5 bases). Trimming shortened V by 1 base and J by 0 bases, and 14 bases separated the two germline ends. Germline V gene sequence: CDR1 SGDLS, CDR2 YYNGEE. The CDR3 is made up of 18 amino acids. The CDR3 sequence is CASSVNPGGVSYNSPLHF. CDR3 DNA sequence: TGTGCCAGCAGCGTAAACCCTGGGGGGGTCTCCTATAATTCACCCCTCCACTTT.

The genes are TRBV10-1 and TRBJ1-1; D perhaps matches TRBD1 (5 bases). CDR1 is WNHNN, CDR2 SYGVQD, per germline (reference sequence). Trimming shortened V by 0 bases and J by 5 bases, and 19 bases separated the two germline ends. The length of the CDR3 is 17 residues. The chain's CDR3 is CASSESKEGCYSTEAFF. The CDR3 DNA follows: TGCGCCAGCAGTGAGTCGAAGGAGGGGTGCTACAGTACTGAAGCTTTCTTT.

The genes are TRBV6-1 and TRBJ1-2; a weak D match, TRBD1 (5 bases). CDR3 length equals 13 residues. CDR1 MNHNS and CDR2 SASEGT come from the germline V gene. Trimming stripped 8 bases from V and 7 bases from J, with 17 bases between. The CDR3 DNA sequence: TGTGCCAGCGTCCCCGGGGACTATGGTGGCTACACCTTC. Translation gives CASVPGDYGGYTF.

The V call is TRBV10-3, the J call TRBJ2-7, with D tentatively TRBD2 (5 bases). Trimming left V 3 bases short and J 4 bases short, with 7 bases between. Germline CDR1 and CDR2: ENHRY and SYGVKD. CDR3 length: 12 residues. CDR3 protein: CAISDTGYEQYF. In DNA, the CDR3 is TGTGCCATCAGTGACACGGGGTACGAGCAGTACTTC.

The genes are TRBV9 and TRBJ1-2, with D perhaps TRBD1 (5 bases). V was pared by 5 bases and J by 2 bases, with 10 bases between. The CDR3 has 13 amino acids. Germline V gives CDR1 SGDLS, CDR2 YYNGEE. The CDR3 DNA sequence: TGTGCCAGCAGGCCGGGGGTAAACTATGGCTACACCTTC. As protein: CASRPGVNYGYTF.

The chain combines TRBV11-2 with TRBJ2-7; maybe TRBD1 (7 bases). The CDR3 covers 16 residues. Germline CDR1 and CDR2: SGHAT and FQNNGV. Trimming removed 4 bases at V and 1 base at J, with 17 bases between. The CDR3 sequence is CASSSNRGLYSYEQYF. CDR3 bases: TGTGCCAGCAGCTCCAACAGGGGACTCTATTCCTACGAGCAGTACTTC.

The chain couples TRBV30 to TRBJ1-2; tentative D call: TRBD1 (5 bases). Deletions cut 2 bases from V and 4 bases from J, with 8 bases between. Germline loops: CDR1 GTSNPN, CDR2 SVGIG (reference sequence). The CDR3 has 12 amino acids. DNA of the CDR3: TGTGCCTGGAGTACGGGGGGCTATGGCTACACCTTC. Residues: CAWSTGGYGYTF.

The chain links TRBV9 to TRBJ1-2, with 9 bases that match TRBD1. CDR1 SGDLS and CDR2 YYNGEE come from the germline V gene. The CDR3 is made up of 16 amino acids. With V trimmed by 3 bases and J by 7 bases, 13 bases remained unmatched. The CDR3 region has the DNA TGTGCCAGCAGCGACGATCCGGGACAGGGAATCGGTGGCTACACCTTC. Translating gives CASSDDPGQGIGGYTF.

J is TRBJ1-3 and V is TRBV23-1; weak D call: TRBD1 (5 bases). TRBV23-1 is an ORF for which the function is uncertain. V was trimmed by 2 bases and J by 8 bases, leaving 16 bases between them. CDR3 length: 15 amino acids. CDR3 in amino acids: CASSQTGQGRYTIYF. Written as DNA, the CDR3 is TGCGCCAGCAGTCAAACGGGCCAGGGTAGGTACACCATATATTTT.

This sequence joins TRBV19 and TRBJ2-7, with 7 nucleotides matching TRBD1. This CDR3 comprises 13 residues. V was pared by 1 base and J by 6 bases, with 3 bases of the junction left unmatched. CDR1 LNHDA and CDR2 SQIVND come from the germline V gene (reference sequence). The chain's CDR3 is CASSIGGGGEQYF. Written as DNA, the CDR3 is TGTGCCAGTAGTATAGGAGGGGGCGGCGAGCAGTACTTC.